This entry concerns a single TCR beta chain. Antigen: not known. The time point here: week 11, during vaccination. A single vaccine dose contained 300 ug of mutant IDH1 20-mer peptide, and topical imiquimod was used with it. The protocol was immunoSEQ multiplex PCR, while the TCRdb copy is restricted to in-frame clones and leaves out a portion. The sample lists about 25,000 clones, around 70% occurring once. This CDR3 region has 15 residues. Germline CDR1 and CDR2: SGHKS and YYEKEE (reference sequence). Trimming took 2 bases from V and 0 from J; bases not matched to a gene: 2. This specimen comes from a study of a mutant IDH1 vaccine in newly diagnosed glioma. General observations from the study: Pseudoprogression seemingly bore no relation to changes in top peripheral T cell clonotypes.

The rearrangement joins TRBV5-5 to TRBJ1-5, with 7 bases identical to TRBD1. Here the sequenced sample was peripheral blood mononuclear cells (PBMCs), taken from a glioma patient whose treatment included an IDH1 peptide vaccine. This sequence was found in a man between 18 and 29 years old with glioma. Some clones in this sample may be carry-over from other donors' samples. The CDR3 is CASSLDRVSNQPQHF. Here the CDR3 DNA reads TGTGCCAGCAGCTTAGACAGGGTTAGCAATCAGCCCCAGCATTTT.